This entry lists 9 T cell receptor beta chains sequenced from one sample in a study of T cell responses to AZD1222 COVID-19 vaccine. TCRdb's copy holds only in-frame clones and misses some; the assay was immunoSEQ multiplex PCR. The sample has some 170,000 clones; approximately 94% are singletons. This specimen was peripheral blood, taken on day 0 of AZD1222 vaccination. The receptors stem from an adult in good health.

CDR3 protein: CASSLSTSVSGELFF. CDR3 DNA sequence: TGTGCCAGCAGTTTGTCGACTAGCGTGTCCGGGGAGCTGTTTTTT. The V call is TRBV27, the J call TRBJ2-2; TRBD2 aligns across 8 bases. J gave up 6 bases and V 3 bases, and 6 bases lay outside the gene matches. Germline CDR1 is MNHEY and CDR2 is SMNVEV (reference sequence). The CDR3 has 15 amino acids.

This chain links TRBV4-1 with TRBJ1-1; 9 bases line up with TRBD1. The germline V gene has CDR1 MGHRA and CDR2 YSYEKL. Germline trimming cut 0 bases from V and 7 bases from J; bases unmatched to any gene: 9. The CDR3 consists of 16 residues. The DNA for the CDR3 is TGCGCCAGCAGCCAAGATCCAAATCGACAGGGGGATGAAGCTTTCTTT. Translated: CASSQDPNRQGDEAFF.

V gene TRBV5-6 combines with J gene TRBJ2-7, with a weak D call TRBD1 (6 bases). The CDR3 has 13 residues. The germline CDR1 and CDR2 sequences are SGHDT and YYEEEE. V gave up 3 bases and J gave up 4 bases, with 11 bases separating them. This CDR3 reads CASSSGVQYEQYF. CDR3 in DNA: TGTGCCAGCAGCTCAGGGGTCCAATACGAGCAGTACTTC.

CDR3 nucleotide sequence: TGTGCCAGCAGCCGGGGGGAAGATACGCAGTATTTT. It is translated as CASSRGEDTQYF. V is TRBV7-2 and J is TRBJ2-3, with 7 bases fitting TRBD2. Germline assignment: CDR1 SGHTA and CDR2 FQGNSA. After removal of 5 bases from V and 5 bases from J, the junction contained 1 base not matched to a gene. The length of the CDR3 is 12 residues.

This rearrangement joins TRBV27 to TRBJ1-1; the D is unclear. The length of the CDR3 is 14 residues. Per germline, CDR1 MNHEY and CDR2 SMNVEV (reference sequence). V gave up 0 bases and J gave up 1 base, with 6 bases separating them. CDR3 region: CASSLSRGNTEAFF. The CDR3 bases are TGTGCCAGCAGTTTATCCCGGGGGAACACTGAAGCTTTCTTT.

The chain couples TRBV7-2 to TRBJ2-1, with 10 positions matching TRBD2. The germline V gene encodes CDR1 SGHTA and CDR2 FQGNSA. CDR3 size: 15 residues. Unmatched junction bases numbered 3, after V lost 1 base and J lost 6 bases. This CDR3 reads CASSLEAGGTNEQFF. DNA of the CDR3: TGTGCCAGCAGCTTAGAAGCGGGAGGGACCAATGAGCAGTTCTTC.

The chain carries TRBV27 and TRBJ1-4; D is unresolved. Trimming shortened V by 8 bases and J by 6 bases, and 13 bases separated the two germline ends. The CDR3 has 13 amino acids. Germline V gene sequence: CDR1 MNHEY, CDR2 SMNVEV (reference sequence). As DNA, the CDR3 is TGTGCCAGCGCCAAAGTCTTTTATGAAAAACTGTTTTTT. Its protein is CASAKVFYEKLFF.

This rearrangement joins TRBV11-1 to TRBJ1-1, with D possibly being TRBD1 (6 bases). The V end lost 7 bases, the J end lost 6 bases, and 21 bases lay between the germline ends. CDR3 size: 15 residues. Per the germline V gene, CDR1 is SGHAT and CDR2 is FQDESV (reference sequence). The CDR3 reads CASNREFDSLSEAFF. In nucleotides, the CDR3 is TGTGCCAGCAACAGGGAATTTGACTCCCTCTCTGAAGCTTTCTTT.

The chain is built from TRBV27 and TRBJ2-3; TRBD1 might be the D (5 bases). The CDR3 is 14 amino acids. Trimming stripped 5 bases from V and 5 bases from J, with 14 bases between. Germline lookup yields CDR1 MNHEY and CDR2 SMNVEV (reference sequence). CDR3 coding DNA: TGTGCCAGCAGTACTCATGGCAGGGAAGATACGCAGTATTTT. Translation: CASSTHGREDTQYF.